Listed here is a single T cell receptor (beta chain). It was with a sample-barcoded 5' primer and a J-beta primer mix that a second PCR of roughly 7 to 12 cycles was run. Via MiXCR, TCRdb re-called the 5' RACE reads, giving one row per CDR3 protein. Here the sample spans 600,000 to 1,000,000 distinct CDR3 sequences, 55% to 70% being singletons. With 2 bases clipped from V and 4 bases from J, the junction kept 8 bases outside the gene matches. The CDR3 covers 16 residues. Germline CDR1 is DFQATT and CDR2 is SNEGSKA (reference sequence). The data are from a study of blood T cells in healthy people across ages.

The TCR was taken from a man aged 25-45 years in good health. V is TRBV20-1 and J is TRBJ1-6; TRBD1 matches 7 bases. Sequencing was carried out using blood. CDR3: CSARSRQGIYNSPLHF. DNA for the CDR3: TGCAGTGCTAGATCCCGACAGGGTATTTATAATTCACCCCTCCACTTT.